Listed here are 29 T cell receptor beta chains from one sample, sequenced in a study of blood T cells in healthy people across ages. A sample-barcoded 5' primer and a J-beta primer mix were used in a second PCR of roughly 7 to 11 cycles. Via MiXCR, TCRdb re-called the 5' RACE reads, giving one row per CDR3 protein. The repertoire includes roughly 1.5 million distinct CDR3 sequences, approximately 43% of them detected once, and just over 4% sits in the top ten. The sequenced material came from blood. These receptors came from a woman aged 18-29 years in good health.

This chain joins TRBV27 and TRBJ2-3; D is unresolved. The CDR3 sequence is 15 residues long. V was clipped by 4 bases and J by 2 bases, with 13 bases between them. The V gene's germline CDR1 is MNHEY and CDR2 SMNVEV (reference sequence). As DNA, the CDR3 is TGTGCCAGCAGTTCCCTGCACGAGCTCACAGATACGCAGTATTTT. As protein: CASSSLHELTDTQYF.

This clonotype was counted between two and nine times. V is TRBV9 and J is TRBJ1-1, with D uncertain. Germline CDR1 and CDR2: SGDLS and YYNGEE. CDR3 length: 14 amino acids. Trimming left V 4 bases short and J 1 base short, with 11 bases between. CDR3 in DNA: TGTGCCAGCAGCCCTAGGGCAGAGAACACTGAAGCTTTCTTT. Translation gives CASSPRAENTEAFF.

The table lists this clonotype with a few counts. A much larger clone lies a single base off, so this may be a read error. The chain joins TRBV7-2 to TRBJ1-5; TRBD1 matches at 7 bases. The CDR3 totals 17 residues. CDR1 is SGHTA, CDR2 FQGNSA, per germline. The CDR3 bases are TGTGCCAGAAGCTTAAAAGGGGGACAGACTTTTAATCAGCCCCAGCATTTT. Translation gives CARSLKGGQTFNQPQHF.

On this clonotype itself: One junction end does not reproduce the germline sequence, and a read error may be involved. The chain is built from TRBV28 and TRBJ2-1; TRBD2 is a possible D gene (6 bases). The germline V gene has CDR1 MDHEN and CDR2 SYDVKM. CDR3 length: 17 residues. CDR3 DNA sequence: TGTGCCAGCAGTTCCACCCTGGTGGAGGGAAACTACAATGGGCAGTTCTTC. This translates into CASSSTLVEGNYNGQFF.

This chain connects TRBV28 to TRBJ2-6; D remains unclear. In germline, CDR1 is MDHEN, CDR2 SYDVKM. Between the trimmed V and J ends, which lost 7 bases and 4 bases, there was a span of 11 bases. The CDR3 is 14 residues long. The DNA for the CDR3 is TGTGCCAGCAATGAGGTCGCCGGGGCCAACGTCCTGACTTTC. Translating it yields CASNEVAGANVLTF.

The chain employs TRBV12-3 or TRBV12-4 and TRBJ2-1, with D possibly being TRBD2 (6 bases). The ends were cut back, 3 bases at V and 2 bases at J, with 11 bases in the middle. This CDR3 region has 15 residues. CDR3: CASSLGIAAYNEQFF. The CDR3 DNA reads TGTGCCAGCAGTTTGGGGATAGCGGCCTACAATGAGCAGTTCTTC.

The chain recombines TRBV5-5 with TRBJ2-1; possible D gene TRBD2, 5 bases. V was trimmed by 4 bases and J by 4 bases, leaving 15 bases between them. Germline values: CDR1 SGHKS, CDR2 YYEKEE (reference sequence). The CDR3 sequence is 15 residues long. CDR3 nucleotide sequence: TGTGCCAGCAGCCATGCCGAGGGCAATTACAATGAGCAGTTCTTC. Its protein is CASSHAEGNYNEQFF.

This clonotype occurred a few times. CDR3 DNA sequence: TGTGCCAGCAGCTTAGCGGACGGACGGGTAAACGAGCAGTACTTC. This sequence encodes CASSLADGRVNEQYF. The chain carries TRBV7-9 and TRBJ2-7; D uncertain. V was cut by 0 bases and J by 5 bases, with 14 bases left in between. The CDR3 loop spans 15 amino acids. Germline CDR1 SEHNR, CDR2 FQNEAQ (reference sequence).

This clonotype was seen a few times. This sequence joins TRBV6-5 and TRBJ2-7; maybe TRBD1 (6 bases). V was clipped by 5 bases and J by 1 base, with 15 bases between them. This CDR3 has 15 residues. Germline V lookup: CDR1 MNHEY, CDR2 SVGAGI. The CDR3 nucleotides are TGTGCCAGCAGTCCCTCCGGGACATTTTCCTACGAGCAGTACTTC. Translated, it gives CASSPSGTFSYEQYF.

DNA for the CDR3: TGTGCCAGCAGCCAAGATCTTGGACTAGCGAGCTCCTACGAGCAGTACTTC. Protein sequence: CASSQDLGLASSYEQYF. The rearrangement joins TRBV3-1 to TRBJ2-7, with 9 bases lining up with TRBD2. Germline V gene data show CDR1 as LGHDT and CDR2 as YNNKEL (reference sequence). The CDR3 spans 17 residues. V lost 0 bases, J lost 0 bases, and 6 bases stayed unmatched.

The chain couples TRBV7-2 to TRBJ2-5; D gene ambiguous. Germline V CDR1 and CDR2: SGHTA, FQGNSA. This CDR3 is 14 amino acids long. V shed 8 bases and J shed 0 bases, with 13 bases lying between them. Here the CDR3 DNA reads TGTGCCAGCTCGGGTCGGGCGTACCAAGAGACCCAGTACTTC. Amino acids: CASSGRAYQETQYF. The variable domain in full, with the rest retrieved from reference TRBV7-2 and TRBJ2-5, is GAGVSQSPSNKVTEKGKDVELRCDPISGHTALYWYRQSLGQGLEFLIYFQGNSAPDKSGLPSDRFSAERTGGSVSTLTIQRTQQEDSAVYLCASSGRAYQETQYFGPGTRLLVL.

V gene TRBV5-1 combines with J gene TRBJ2-1; TRBD2 matches at 8 bases. The CDR3 loop spans 16 amino acids. Germline lookup yields CDR1 SGHRS and CDR2 YFSETQ. J gave up 0 bases and V 1 base, and 3 bases lay outside the gene matches. The CDR3 loop reads CASSLLGTSSYNEQFF. The DNA for the CDR3 is TGCGCCAGCAGCTTGTTGGGGACTAGCTCCTACAATGAGCAGTTCTTC. Drawing the rest from reference TRBV5-1 and TRBJ2-1, the complete variable domain is KAGVTQTPRYLIKTRGQQVTLSCSPISGHRSVSWYQQTPGQGLQFLFEYFSETQRNKGNFPGRFSGRQFSNSRSEMNVSTLELGDSALYLCASSLLGTSSYNEQFFGPGTRLTVL.

This sequence joins TRBV20-1 and TRBJ1-2, with D perhaps matching TRBD1 (5 bases). The CDR3 runs 14 residues. V was clipped by 6 bases and J by 5 bases, with 19 bases between them. Germline assignment: CDR1 DFQATT and CDR2 SNEGSKA (reference sequence). CDR3 sequence (DNA): TGCAGTGCCACGAGTGGGGGTACCACTTATGGCTACACCTTC. This translates into CSATSGGTTYGYTF.

The V call is TRBV6-2 or TRBV6-3, the J call TRBJ2-3; 7 nucleotides match TRBD2. Germline trimming cut 4 bases from V and 6 bases from J; bases unmatched to any gene: 7. From germline, CDR1 is MNHEY and CDR2 SVGEGT. The CDR3 extends over 14 amino acids. CDR3 loop: CASSFGLVVDTQYF. The CDR3 DNA reads TGTGCCAGCAGTTTCGGACTAGTGGTGGATACGCAGTATTTT.

This clonotype is a singleton in its sample. V usage is TRBV5-8 and J usage is TRBJ1-1; D possibly corresponds to TRBD1 (5 bases). Trimming cost V 5 bases and J 4 bases, with 12 bases left between them. Germline V lookup: CDR1 SGHTS, CDR2 YDEGEE. The length of the CDR3 is 13 residues. The CDR3 protein is CASRDLGVTEAFF. CDR3 nucleotides: TGTGCCAGCAGGGACCTGGGGGTCACTGAAGCTTTCTTT.

V gene TRBV5-1 combines with J gene TRBJ1-2; D call uncertain. The germline V gene encodes CDR1 SGHRS and CDR2 YFSETQ. This CDR3 spans 14 amino acids. With 4 bases removed from V and 0 bases from J, the gap between germline ends came to 10 bases. In nucleotides, the CDR3 is TGCGCCAGCAGCCCTCTGACAACTAACTATGGCTACACCTTC. Its translation: CASSPLTTNYGYTF.

This clonotype was recorded only once. The chain uses TRBV20-1 and TRBJ2-7, with D tentatively TRBD1 (6 bases). The CDR3 covers 13 residues. Between the trimmed V and J ends, which lost 7 bases and 1 base, there was a span of 14 bases. The V gene's germline CDR1 is DFQATT and CDR2 SNEGSKA (reference sequence). CDR3 coding DNA: TGCAGTGGGACGGACAGCCTATCCTACGAGCAGTACTTC. Protein sequence: CSGTDSLSYEQYF.

CDR3 coding DNA: TGTGCCAGCGGATTAGGACTAGCGGGTTTGCAGTTCTTC. As protein: CASGLGLAGLQFF. This chain uses TRBV2 with TRBJ2-1; 11 bases fit TRBD2. CDR3 length: 13 residues. V shed 8 bases, J shed 12 bases, and the junction held 9 bases outside the gene matches. Germline values: CDR1 SNHLY, CDR2 FYNNEI.

The chain is built from TRBV20-1 and TRBJ1-1; D may be TRBD1 (5 bases). Germline V CDR1 and CDR2: DFQATT, SNEGSKA (reference sequence). The ends were cut back, 6 bases at V and 1 base at J, with 15 bases in the middle. The CDR3 has 14 residues. CDR3 protein: CSAIWGPPNTEAFF. CDR3 coding DNA: TGCAGTGCCATCTGGGGACCTCCGAACACTGAAGCTTTCTTT.

In this sample, this clonotype turned up a few times. The V call is TRBV7-2, the J call TRBJ2-7, with TRBD1 as a possible D gene (5 bases). Germline assignment: CDR1 SGHTA and CDR2 FQGNSA. With 6 bases removed from V and 0 bases from J, the gap between germline ends came to 12 bases. The CDR3 runs to 14 residues. As DNA, the CDR3 is TGTGCCAGCAGTCCCAGGGTGAACTCCTACGAGCAGTACTTC. Translating gives CASSPRVNSYEQYF.

This clonotype was seen once. The chain recombines TRBV20-1 with TRBJ2-3, with 7 bases aligning to TRBD2. The CDR3 is 17 residues long. Germline CDR1 DFQATT, CDR2 SNEGSKA (reference sequence). Trimming removed 4 bases from V and 1 base from J; junction bases left unmatched: 14. The CDR3 protein is CSAKGGARQRGTDTQYF. Written as DNA, the CDR3 is TGCAGTGCTAAGGGAGGGGCCAGACAGAGAGGCACAGATACGCAGTATTTT.

The chain combines TRBV12-3 or TRBV12-4 with TRBJ1-1; the D is unclear. This CDR3 contains 13 residues. The ends were cut back, 8 bases at V and 1 base at J, with 11 bases in the middle. CDR3 residues: CASLGLGNTEAFF. In DNA form, the CDR3 reads TGTGCCAGCCTTGGACTGGGGAACACTGAAGCTTTCTTT.

Turning to this clonotype: A much larger clone sits a single nucleotide away, making a read error possible. The V and J genes are TRBV11-2 and TRBJ2-1; 13 bases map to TRBD2. With the DNA end fitting TRBJ2-7 better, the J assignment may be wrong. Germline V CDR1 and CDR2: SGHAT, FQNNGV. This CDR3 contains 16 residues. The CDR3, as DNA: TGTGCCAGCAGCTCGGGACTAGCGGGACCTTACAATGAGCAGTACTTC. Translation: CASSSGLAGPYNEQYF.

This clonotype is a singleton in its sample. The chain employs TRBV25-1 and TRBJ2-7, with D possibly being TRBD2 (5 bases). Looked up from germline, CDR1 is MGHDK and CDR2 is SYGVNS. V was clipped by 2 bases and J by 7 bases, with 18 bases between them. The CDR3 consists of 15 residues. The CDR3 here is CASSEVLAWYNEQYF. Written as DNA, the CDR3 is TGTGCCAGCAGTGAAGTCCTAGCCTGGTACAATGAGCAGTACTTC.

The rearrangement joins TRBV4-3 to TRBJ1-5; a weak D match, TRBD1 (5 bases). The CDR3 length is 16 residues. Looked up from germline, CDR1 is LGHNA and CDR2 is YSLEER. Trimming pared 0 bases from V and 6 bases from J, leaving 15 bases between. The CDR3 spells CASSQDLRGLGQPQHF. The CDR3 nucleotides read TGCGCCAGCAGCCAAGATTTAAGGGGCTTAGGTCAGCCCCAGCATTTT.

The V call is TRBV7-2, the J call TRBJ1-1, with D possibly being TRBD1 (5 bases). The V gene's germline CDR1 is SGHTA and CDR2 FQGNSA. Trimming removed 8 bases at V and 5 bases at J, with 18 bases between. CDR3 length: 14 residues. CDR3 nucleotide sequence: TGTGCCAGCCGGGATGGCAGGGAGTGGACTGAAGCTTTCTTT. Translated, it gives CASRDGREWTEAFF.

V and J are TRBV5-1 and TRBJ2-1, with D tentatively TRBD1 (8 bases). The CDR3 runs 16 residues. V lost 4 bases to trimming and J lost 3 bases, with 17 bases between them. CDR1 is SGHRS, CDR2 YFSETQ, per germline. The CDR3 sequence: CASSTTGGAYYNEQFF. The CDR3 DNA reads TGCGCCAGCAGCACCACAGGGGGGGCCTACTACAATGAGCAGTTCTTC.

The chain couples TRBV20-1 to TRBJ1-6, with TRBD1 matching 12 bases. The CDR3 runs to 15 residues. J was trimmed by 13 bases and V by 3 bases; bases with no gene match: 10. From germline, CDR1 is DFQATT and CDR2 SNEGSKA (reference sequence). The CDR3 nucleotides read TGCAGTGCTAGTCTACGGGACAGGGGGCCCTTCCCCCTCCACTTT. This translates into CSASLRDRGPFPLHF.

This clonotype was seen just once. The chain combines TRBV20-1 with TRBJ2-7; the match to TRBD1 covers 8 bases. This CDR3 spans 12 amino acids. Germline V gene lookup returns CDR1 DFQATT and CDR2 SNEGSKA (reference sequence). The ends lost 6 bases at V and 3 bases at J; junction bases unmatched: 4. CDR3 sequence: CSADRDFYEQYF. Here the CDR3 DNA reads TGCAGTGCGGACAGGGACTTCTACGAGCAGTACTTC.